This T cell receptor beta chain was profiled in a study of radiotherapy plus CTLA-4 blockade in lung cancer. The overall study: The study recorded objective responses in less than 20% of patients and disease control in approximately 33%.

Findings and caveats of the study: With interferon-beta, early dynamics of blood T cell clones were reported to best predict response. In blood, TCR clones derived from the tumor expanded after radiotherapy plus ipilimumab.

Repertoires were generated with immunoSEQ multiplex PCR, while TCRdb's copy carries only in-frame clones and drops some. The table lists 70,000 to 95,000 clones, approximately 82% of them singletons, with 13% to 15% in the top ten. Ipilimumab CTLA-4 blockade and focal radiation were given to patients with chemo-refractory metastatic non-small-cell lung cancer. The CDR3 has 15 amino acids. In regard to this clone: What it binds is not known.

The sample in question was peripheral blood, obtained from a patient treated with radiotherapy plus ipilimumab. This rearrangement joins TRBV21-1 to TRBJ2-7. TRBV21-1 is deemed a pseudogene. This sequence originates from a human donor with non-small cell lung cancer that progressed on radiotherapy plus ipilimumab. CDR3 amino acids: CASSKDWDGDYEQYF. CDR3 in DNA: TGTGCCAGCAGCAAAGACTGGGACGGAGACTACGAGCAGTACTTC.